One and the same sample provided the 16 T cell receptor beta chains below, sequenced in a study of vaccination and CD4 T cells after COVID-19. Regarding time point: late sampling 161 to 241 days after vaccination in three convalescent patients. Treatment: roughly 11-day PBMC culture with coronavirus spike peptide pools or control peptides (ViraFEST assay). Their specific antigens are unknown. An Oncomine TCR Beta short-read assay was used to sequence the DNA from cultured CD4+ T cells. MiXCR, run by TCRdb on the PCR reads, gives a single entry per CDR3 protein. There are 25,000 to 30,000 distinct CDR3 sequences in the sample; over 30% occur only once, and 3% to 4% lies in the top ten. Source: CD4+ T cells from blood, cultured in vitro, taken about 7 months after SARS-CoV-2 vaccination. The receptor set was obtained from a human donor who had recovered from COVID-19.

The chain combines TRBV28 with TRBJ2-1; D is unclear. The CDR3 has 13 amino acids. Germline CDR1 is MDHEN and CDR2 is SYDVKM. V lost 5 bases and J lost 5, with 10 bases in between. CDR3 sequence reads: CASSQVGDNEQFF. As DNA, the CDR3 is TGTGCCAGCAGTCAAGTGGGTGACAATGAGCAGTTCTTC.

This clonotype was detected only a few times. The genes are TRBV12-3 or TRBV12-4 and TRBJ2-7; D gene ambiguous. Trimming cost V 3 bases and J 5 bases, with 5 bases left between them. CDR3 length: 11 amino acids. This CDR3 is CASSLRNEQYF. CDR3 in DNA: TGTGCCAGCAGTTTGAGGAACGAGCAGTACTTC.

A few counts support this clonotype. The CDR3 is CASNTKGLAGAVQETQYF. CDR3 sequence (DNA): TGTGCCAGCAACACAAAGGGGCTAGCGGGAGCCGTACAAGAGACCCAGTACTTC. The V call is TRBV6-1, the J call TRBJ2-5; 10 nucleotides align to TRBD2. The ends lost 7 bases at V and 2 bases at J; junction bases unmatched: 16. Germline-derived CDR1 and CDR2 are MNHNS and SASEGT. The CDR3 is 18 residues long.

The chain links TRBV6-1 to TRBJ2-5, with D hard to call. V was trimmed by 6 bases and J by 2 bases, leaving 13 bases between them. Germline loops: CDR1 MNHNS, CDR2 SASEGT. The CDR3 runs 14 residues. In nucleotides, the CDR3 is TGTGCCAGCAGCAAACTACAGAGTCAAGAGACCCAGTACTTC. Translated, it gives CASSKLQSQETQYF.

This clonotype appeared a few times. V usage is TRBV20-1 and J usage is TRBJ2-5, with 12 bases fitting TRBD2. From germline, CDR1 is DFQATT and CDR2 SNEGSKA (reference sequence). J gave up 5 bases and V 5 bases, and 9 bases lay outside the gene matches. This CDR3 has 15 amino acids. The chain's CDR3 is CSAGSSGRAGETQYF. The CDR3 nucleotides read TGCAGTGCTGGATCTAGCGGGAGGGCCGGGGAGACCCAGTACTTC.

This clonotype was detected a few times. The chain uses TRBV19 and TRBJ1-5; 9 nucleotides match TRBD1. Germline V CDR1 and CDR2: LNHDA, SQIVND (reference sequence). This CDR3 has 15 amino acids. Unmatched junction bases numbered 9, after V lost 5 bases and J lost 7 bases. Here the CDR3 reads CASSFKQGAGQPQHF. CDR3 bases: TGTGCCAGTAGTTTTAAACAGGGGGCAGGGCAGCCCCAGCATTTT.

This rearrangement joins TRBV15 to TRBJ2-1; 10 bases match TRBD1. After removal of 5 bases from V and 7 bases from J, the junction contained 5 bases not matched to a gene. From germline, CDR1 is LNHNV and CDR2 YYDKDF (reference sequence). The CDR3 is 14 residues long. CDR3 sequence: CATSGDRGGNEQFF. CDR3 DNA sequence: TGTGCCACCAGCGGGGACAGGGGTGGGAATGAGCAGTTCTTC.

This clonotype was counted a few times. The V gene is TRBV20-1, the J gene TRBJ2-7, with a weak D call TRBD1 (6 bases). Trimming stripped 4 bases from V and 10 bases from J, with 23 bases between. The CDR3 sequence is 14 residues long. Looked up from germline, CDR1 is DFQATT and CDR2 is SNEGSKA (reference sequence). In DNA form, the CDR3 reads TGCAGTGCTATAGGACAGCTTCAAGTCACAAGTCAGTACTTC. Its protein product is CSAIGQLQVTSQYF.

This chain joins TRBV19 and TRBJ2-3, with D uncertain. Trimming removed 6 bases from V and 3 bases from J, with 4 bases in between. Germline V CDR1 and CDR2: LNHDA, SQIVND (reference sequence). This CDR3 is 11 amino acids long. The CDR3 loop is CASRTTDTQYF. In nucleotides, the CDR3 is TGTGCCAGTAGAACTACAGATACGCAGTATTTT.

V usage is TRBV6-6 and J usage is TRBJ2-7, with D unresolved. The germline gives CDR1 MNHNY, CDR2 SVGAGI (reference sequence). The V end was cut by 0 bases, the J end by 2 bases, with 17 bases between. The CDR3 extends over 17 amino acids. The CDR3 reads CASSYSRGGDTAYEQYF. The CDR3 DNA follows: TGTGCCAGCAGTTACTCAAGAGGTGGTGACACAGCCTACGAGCAGTACTTC.

The chain couples TRBV19 to TRBJ2-1, with 8 bases aligning to TRBD2. CDR3 length: 13 residues. Germline V gene lookup returns CDR1 LNHDA and CDR2 SQIVND (reference sequence). The ends lost 5 bases at V and 6 bases at J; junction bases unmatched: 3. The CDR3 DNA is TGTGCCAGTAGTTTAGCGGGAACCAATGAGCAGTTCTTC. Translated: CASSLAGTNEQFF.

This clonotype is labeled as medium-sized (0.01 to 0.1%). This chain uses TRBV7-9 with TRBJ1-6, with D possibly TRBD1 on 5 matching bases. V was pared by 5 bases and J by 5 bases, with 13 bases between. Germline V CDR1 and CDR2: SEHNR, FQNEAQ (reference sequence). This CDR3 contains 15 residues. This CDR3 reads CASSPLSGNNSPLHF. In nucleotides, the CDR3 is TGTGCCAGCAGCCCTCTTTCAGGGAATAATTCACCCCTCCACTTT.

The count of this clonotype is one. The gene calls are TRBV27 and TRBJ2-2; a possible D gene is TRBD2 (5 bases). The CDR3 length is 15 residues. Germline V CDR1 and CDR2: MNHEY, SMNVEV (reference sequence). V lost 7 bases and J lost 5, with 17 bases in between. CDR3 DNA sequence: TGTGCCAGCACCCCGGCAACTAGAGGGACCGGGGAGCTGTTTTTT. It encodes CASTPATRGTGELFF.

The chain is built from TRBV28 and TRBJ1-1, with no clear D. Germline V gene sequence: CDR1 MDHEN, CDR2 SYDVKM. V lost 2 bases and J lost 7, with 8 bases in between. This CDR3 is built from 12 residues. The CDR3 DNA reads as TGTGCCAGCAGTTTAAGTCAGTTTGAAGCTTTCTTT. This gives the protein CASSLSQFEAFF.

This clonotype was detected a few times. V is TRBV20-1 and J is TRBJ2-3; D tentatively fits TRBD1 or TRBD2 (5 bases each). There are 15 residues in the CDR3. Per germline, CDR1 DFQATT and CDR2 SNEGSKA (reference sequence). Trimming stripped 3 bases from V and 4 bases from J, with 17 bases between. The CDR3 reads CSASWVQGVADTQYF. The CDR3 region has the DNA TGCAGTGCTAGCTGGGTTCAGGGAGTAGCAGATACGCAGTATTTT.

V usage is TRBV6-1 and J usage is TRBJ1-2; maybe TRBD1 (5 bases). CDR1 MNHNS and CDR2 SASEGT come from the germline V gene. V was trimmed by 7 bases and J by 3 bases, leaving 15 bases between them. The CDR3 loop spans 14 amino acids. CDR3 sequence: CASTSGGTDYGYTF. In nucleotides, the CDR3 is TGTGCCAGCACATCCGGCGGGACCGACTATGGCTACACCTTC.